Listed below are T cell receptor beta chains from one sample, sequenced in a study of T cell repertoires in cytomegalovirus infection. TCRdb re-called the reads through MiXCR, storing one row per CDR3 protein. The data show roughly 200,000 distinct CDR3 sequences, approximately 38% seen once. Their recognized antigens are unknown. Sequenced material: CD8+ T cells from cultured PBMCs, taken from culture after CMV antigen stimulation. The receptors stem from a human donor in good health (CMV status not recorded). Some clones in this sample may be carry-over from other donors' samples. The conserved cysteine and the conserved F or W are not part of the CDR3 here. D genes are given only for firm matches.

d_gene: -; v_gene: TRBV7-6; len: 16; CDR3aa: ASSLDSDRPGSTGELF
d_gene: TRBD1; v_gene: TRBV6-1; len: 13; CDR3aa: ASSYTRDSNYGYT
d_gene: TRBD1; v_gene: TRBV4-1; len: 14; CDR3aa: ASSQGGQGASYEQY
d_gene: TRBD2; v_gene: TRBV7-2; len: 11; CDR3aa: ASLAGGTETQY
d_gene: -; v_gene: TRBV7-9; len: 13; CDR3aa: ASSSHGTGRQPQH
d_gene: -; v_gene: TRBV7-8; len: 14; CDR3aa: ASSLKENLAKNIQY
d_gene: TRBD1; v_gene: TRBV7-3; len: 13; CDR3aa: ASSDRGRLNTEAF
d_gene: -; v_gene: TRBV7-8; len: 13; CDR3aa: ASSSSGTSNNEQF
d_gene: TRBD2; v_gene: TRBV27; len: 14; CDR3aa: ASSLDGRALIDTQY
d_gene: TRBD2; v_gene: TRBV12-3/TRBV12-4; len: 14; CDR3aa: ASSPLAGSNTGVLF
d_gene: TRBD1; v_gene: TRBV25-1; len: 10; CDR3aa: ASSASRGTQY
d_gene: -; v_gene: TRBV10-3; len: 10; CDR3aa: AISESNYEQY
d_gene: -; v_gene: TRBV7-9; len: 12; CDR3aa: ASSPHPGEEKLF
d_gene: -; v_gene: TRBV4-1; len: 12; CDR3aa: ASSQRTENQPQH
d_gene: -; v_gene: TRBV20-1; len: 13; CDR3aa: SAPTRGVRYNEQF
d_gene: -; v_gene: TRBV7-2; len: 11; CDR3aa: ASSLAGGETQY
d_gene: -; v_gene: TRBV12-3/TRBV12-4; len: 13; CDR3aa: ASSSPQGGGETQY
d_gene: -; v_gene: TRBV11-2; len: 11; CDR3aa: ASSLGFKSEQY
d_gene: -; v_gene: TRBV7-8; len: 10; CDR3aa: ASSLPSTEAF
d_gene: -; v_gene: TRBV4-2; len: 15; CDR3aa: ASSYRGRWESTDTQY
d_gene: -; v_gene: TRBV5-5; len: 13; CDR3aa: ASSPEGGWTGELF
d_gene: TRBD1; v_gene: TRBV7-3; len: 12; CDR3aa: ASSAGTGLGEQY
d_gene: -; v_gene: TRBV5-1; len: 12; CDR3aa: ASSLVAADNEQF
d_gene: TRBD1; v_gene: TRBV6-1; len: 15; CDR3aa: ASRSGQGRTGANVLT
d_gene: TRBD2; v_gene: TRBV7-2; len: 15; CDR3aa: ASSRLHRASGMNEQF
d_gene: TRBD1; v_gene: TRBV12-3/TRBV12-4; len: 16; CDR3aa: ASSFPGQGIHFGGEQF
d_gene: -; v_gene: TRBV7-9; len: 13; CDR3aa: ASSLSRAEGQPQH
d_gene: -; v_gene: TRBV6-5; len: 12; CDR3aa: ASSFGRSSYEQY
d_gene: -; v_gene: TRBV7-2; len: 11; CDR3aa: ASSLLDGYEQY
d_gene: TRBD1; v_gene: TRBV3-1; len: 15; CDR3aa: ASSRDSKTGKNSPLH
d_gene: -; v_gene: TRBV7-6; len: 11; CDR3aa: ASSLQGHQPQH
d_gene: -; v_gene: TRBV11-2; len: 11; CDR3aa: ASSLGQFYEQY
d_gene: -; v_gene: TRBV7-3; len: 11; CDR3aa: ASSPSGSFLAF
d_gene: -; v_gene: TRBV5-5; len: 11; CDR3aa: ASSLRPQDEQY
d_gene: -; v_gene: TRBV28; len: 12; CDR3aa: ASSLFSTAYGYT
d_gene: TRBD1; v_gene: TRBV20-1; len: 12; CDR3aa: SASKDRELGGYT
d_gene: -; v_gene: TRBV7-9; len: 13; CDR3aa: ASSLISEAKNIQY
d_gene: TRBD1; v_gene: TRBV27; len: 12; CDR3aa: ASSSDRGSRGYT
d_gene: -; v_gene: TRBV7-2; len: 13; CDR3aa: ASSLVDGPNYGYT
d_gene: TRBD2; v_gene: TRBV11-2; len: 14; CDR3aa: ASSRTSGRAQDTQY
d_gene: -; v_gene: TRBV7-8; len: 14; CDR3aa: ASSGRRDPGNYGYT
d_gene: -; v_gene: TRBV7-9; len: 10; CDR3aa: ASSSDSYGYT
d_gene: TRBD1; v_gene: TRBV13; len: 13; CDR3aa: ASSLTGRYPYEQY
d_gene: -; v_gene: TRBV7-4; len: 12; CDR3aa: ASSLVSAYYEQY
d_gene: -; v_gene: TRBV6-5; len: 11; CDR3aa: ASRPRANTEAF
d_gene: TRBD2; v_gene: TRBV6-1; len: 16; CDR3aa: ASSEKGSGRALSRTQY
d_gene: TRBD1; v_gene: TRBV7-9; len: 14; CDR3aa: ASSLGGTGVPTEAF
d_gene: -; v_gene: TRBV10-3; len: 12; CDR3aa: AISGPDESTEAF
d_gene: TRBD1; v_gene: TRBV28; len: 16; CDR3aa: ASSLRDRGKPGANVLT
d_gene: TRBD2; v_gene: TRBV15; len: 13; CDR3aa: ATSETSGRATEQF
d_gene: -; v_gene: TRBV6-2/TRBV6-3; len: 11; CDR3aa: ASRPGRGSDYT
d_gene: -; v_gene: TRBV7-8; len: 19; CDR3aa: ASSLRGGGEGVIVGQETQY
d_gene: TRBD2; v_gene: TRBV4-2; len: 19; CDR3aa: ASSQDEIILAGGQVYNEQF
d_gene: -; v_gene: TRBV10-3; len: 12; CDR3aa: AITGGDSGNTIY
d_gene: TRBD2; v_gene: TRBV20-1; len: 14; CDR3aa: SARKTLAGVGETQY